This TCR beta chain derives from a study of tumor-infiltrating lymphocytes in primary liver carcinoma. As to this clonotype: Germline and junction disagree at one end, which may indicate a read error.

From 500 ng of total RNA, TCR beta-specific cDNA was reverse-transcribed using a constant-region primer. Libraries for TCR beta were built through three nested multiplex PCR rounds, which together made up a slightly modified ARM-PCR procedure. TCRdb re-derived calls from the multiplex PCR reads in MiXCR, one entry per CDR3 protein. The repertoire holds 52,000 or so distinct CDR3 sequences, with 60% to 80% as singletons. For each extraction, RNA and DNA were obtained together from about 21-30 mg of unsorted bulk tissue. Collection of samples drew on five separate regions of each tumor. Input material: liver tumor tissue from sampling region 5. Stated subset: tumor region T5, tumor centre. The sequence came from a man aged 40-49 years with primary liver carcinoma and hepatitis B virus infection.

This CDR3 is CSVGIAGALETQYF. The CDR3 DNA follows: TGCAGTGTTGGTATCGCGGGAGCATTGGAGACCCAGTACTTC. The chain links TRBV29-1 to TRBJ2-5; 7 bases are a match to TRBD2. The CDR3 runs to 14 residues. CDR1 and CDR2 (germline): SQVTM, ANQGSEA. The entire variable domain, with the rest obtained from reference TRBV29-1 and TRBJ2-5, is as follows: SAVISQKPSRDICQRGTSLTIQCQVDSQVTMMFWYRQQPGQSLTLIATANQGSEATYESGFVIDKFPISRPNLTFSTLTVSNMSPEDSSIYLCSVGIAGALETQYFGPGTRLLVL.